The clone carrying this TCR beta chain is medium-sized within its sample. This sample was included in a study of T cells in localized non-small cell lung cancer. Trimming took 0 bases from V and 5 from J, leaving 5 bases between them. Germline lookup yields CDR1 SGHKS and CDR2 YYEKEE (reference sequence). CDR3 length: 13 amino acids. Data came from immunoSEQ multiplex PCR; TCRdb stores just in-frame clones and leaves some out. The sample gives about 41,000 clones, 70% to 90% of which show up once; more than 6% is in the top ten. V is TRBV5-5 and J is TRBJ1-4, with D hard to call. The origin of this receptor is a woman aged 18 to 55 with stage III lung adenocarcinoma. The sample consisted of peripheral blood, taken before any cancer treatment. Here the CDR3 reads CASSLDLNEKLFF. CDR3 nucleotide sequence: TGTGCCAGCAGCTTGGACTTGAATGAAAAACTGTTTTTT.